These 29 T cell receptor beta chains share one sample of origin, sequenced in a study of blood T cell repertoires in COVID-19. Sequencing used immunoSEQ multiplex PCR; TCRdb keeps in-frame clones, though not all of them. The data contain about 120,000 clones, about 81% of them singletons. Sequencing input: peripheral blood. These receptor sequences come from a man aged 25-40 years with COVID-19, enrolled during active disease.

The CDR3 coding sequence is TGCGCCAGCAGCCAATTTCCCAGGACACCCTACGAGCAGTACTTC. Translation gives CASSQFPRTPYEQYF. V usage is TRBV4-1 and J usage is TRBJ2-7; perhaps TRBD1 as D (5 bases). Germline V gives CDR1 MGHRA, CDR2 YSYEKL. Trimming stripped 2 bases from V and 2 bases from J, with 13 bases between. CDR3 size: 15 residues.

V gene TRBV13 combines with J gene TRBJ2-7; TRBD2 aligns across 8 bases. The CDR3 runs 14 residues. V shed 5 bases and J 6 bases; nucleotides not matched to a gene: 9. CDR1 and CDR2 (germline): PRHDT, FYEKMQ (reference sequence). The CDR3 protein is CASSPGLVDTEQYF. DNA for the CDR3: TGTGCCAGCAGCCCGGGACTAGTCGACACCGAGCAGTACTTC.

The J gene is TRBJ2-3, the V gene TRBV30, with 8 bases aligning to TRBD1. The CDR3 runs 14 residues. The V gene's germline CDR1 is GTSNPN and CDR2 SVGIG (reference sequence). V lost 5 bases to trimming and J lost 4 bases; unmatched junction nucleotides: 8. The CDR3 DNA reads TGTGCCTGGGCTGGACAGGGAGGTTCAGATACGCAGTATTTT. Protein sequence: CAWAGQGGSDTQYF.

CDR3 sequence (DNA): TGTGCCAGCACGGGTGATACGACTGAAGCTTTCTTT. This codes for CASTGDTTEAFF. The chain employs TRBV2 and TRBJ1-1; no definite D call. There are 12 residues in the CDR3. V lost 7 bases and J lost 5, with 11 bases in between. Germline V gene sequence: CDR1 SNHLY, CDR2 FYNNEI. The complete variable domain, with remaining parts taken from reference TRBV2 and TRBJ1-1, reads EPEVTQTPSHQVTQMGQEVILRCVPISNHLYFYWYRQILGQKVEFLVSFYNNEISEKSEIFDDQFSVERPDGSNFTLKIRSTKLEDSAMYFCASTGDTTEAFFGQGTRLTVV.

V is TRBV15 and J is TRBJ1-2; no clear D. Per the germline V gene, CDR1 is LNHNV and CDR2 is YYDKDF (reference sequence). This CDR3 contains 14 residues. Trimming cost V 0 bases and J 4 bases, with 9 bases left between them. Here the CDR3 reads CATSRDLTGYGYTF. CDR3 in DNA: TGTGCCACCAGCAGAGATCTCACTGGCTATGGCTACACCTTC.

This chain joins TRBV4-3 and TRBJ1-2; tentative D call: TRBD1 (5 bases). The germline V gene has CDR1 LGHNA and CDR2 YSLEER. This CDR3 is built from 14 residues. V was trimmed by 6 bases and J by 7 bases, leaving 18 bases between them. The CDR3 loop is CASSPGAGFGGYTF. CDR3 DNA: TGCGCCAGCAGTCCTGGGGCTGGTTTCGGTGGCTACACCTTC.

The chain employs TRBV5-1 and TRBJ2-2; D is unresolved. The CDR3 covers 13 residues. CDR1 and CDR2 (germline): SGHRS, YFSETQ. V was clipped by 2 bases and J by 1 base, with 3 bases between them. DNA of the CDR3: TGCGCCAGCAGCTTCGGGAACACCGGGGAGCTGTTTTTT. The encoded protein is CASSFGNTGELFF.

This chain links TRBV4-2 with TRBJ1-3; D possibly corresponds to TRBD1 (5 bases). Trimming shortened V by 0 bases and J by 4 bases, and 10 bases separated the two germline ends. The CDR3 is made up of 15 amino acids. Germline loops: CDR1 LGHNA, CDR2 YNFKEQ. CDR3 sequence (DNA): TGTGCCAGCAGCCAAGATCTAGGGGCGGGAAACACCATATATTTT. As protein: CASSQDLGAGNTIYF.

The chain uses TRBV29-1 and TRBJ2-4, with 7 bases aligning to TRBD2. Trimming removed 6 bases from V and 2 bases from J; junction bases left unmatched: 4. The germline V gene encodes CDR1 SQVTM and CDR2 ANQGSEA. The length of the CDR3 is 13 residues. The CDR3 DNA reads as TGCAGCGTGGGGGACTATACCAAAAACATTCAGTACTTC. Translating it yields CSVGDYTKNIQYF.

The chain recombines TRBV19 with TRBJ2-1, with 7 bases lining up with TRBD2. Germline-derived CDR1 and CDR2 are LNHDA and SQIVND (reference sequence). This CDR3 has 14 residues. Trimming at V came to 5 bases and at J to 3 bases, leaving 4 bases not matched to a gene. The CDR3 loop reads CASSPRDYYNEQFF. The CDR3 nucleotides are TGTGCCAGTAGTCCCCGGGACTACTACAATGAGCAGTTCTTC. Full variable domain (rest looked up from reference TRBV19 and TRBJ2-1): DGGITQSPKYLFRKEGQNVTLSCEQNLNHDAMYWYRQDPGQGLRLIYYSQIVNDFQKGDIAEGYSVSREKKESFPLTVTSAQKNPTAFYLCASSPRDYYNEQFFGPGTRLTVL.

The chain employs TRBV9 and TRBJ2-5, with D possibly matching TRBD1 (6 bases). The CDR3 extends over 14 amino acids. The germline V and J ends were trimmed by 3 bases and 5 bases, with 14 bases remaining between them. From germline, CDR1 is SGDLS and CDR2 YYNGEE. In nucleotides, the CDR3 is TGTGCCAGCAGCGCGCAACAGGGTACGGAGACCCAGTACTTC. Translating it yields CASSAQQGTETQYF.

The chain recombines TRBV7-8 with TRBJ1-5; 7 bases match TRBD1. Germline V gene lookup returns CDR1 SGHVS and CDR2 FQNEAQ. This CDR3 has 15 residues. The V and J ends lost 3 bases and 2 bases, in that order; junction bases with no gene match: 4. The CDR3 DNA follows: TGTGCCAGCAGCTTCACAGGGGAAGGCAATCAGCCCCAGCATTTT. As protein: CASSFTGEGNQPQHF.

The gene calls are TRBV11-2 and TRBJ2-1, with 8 bases identical to TRBD1. This CDR3 is built from 17 residues. V was clipped by 5 bases and J by 1 base; unmatched bases: 10. Per germline, CDR1 SGHAT and CDR2 FQNNGV. The CDR3 loop reads CASSDWAGGYSYNEQFF. As DNA, the CDR3 is TGTGCCAGCAGCGACTGGGCAGGGGGCTATTCCTACAATGAGCAGTTCTTC.

This clone came up a few times. The chain combines TRBV4-2 with TRBJ2-2; 10 bases agree with TRBD2. This CDR3 has 17 residues. The V segment lost 0 bases and the J segment 7 bases; nucleotides outside the gene matches: 8. From germline, CDR1 is LGHNA and CDR2 YNFKEQ. The CDR3 reads CASSQEGAGGPIGELFF. CDR3 in DNA: TGTGCCAGCAGCCAAGAGGGAGCGGGGGGGCCTATCGGGGAGCTGTTTTTT.

The genes are TRBV19 and TRBJ2-7; 8 bases map to TRBD1. Losses at the gene ends were 4 bases for V and 3 bases for J; bases not matched to a gene: 8. This CDR3 is 15 amino acids long. Germline V gene sequence: CDR1 LNHDA, CDR2 SQIVND (reference sequence). The DNA for the CDR3 is TGTGCCAGTAGTAGCTCAGGGGGCGCGGGCTACGAGCAGTACTTC. It translates to CASSSSGGAGYEQYF. Full variable domain (missing parts from reference TRBV19 and TRBJ2-7): DGGITQSPKYLFRKEGQNVTLSCEQNLNHDAMYWYRQDPGQGLRLIYYSQIVNDFQKGDIAEGYSVSREKKESFPLTVTSAQKNPTAFYLCASSSSGGAGYEQYFGPGTRLTVT.

This chain connects TRBV10-3 to TRBJ2-6, with D perhaps TRBD2 (6 bases). CDR3 length: 16 amino acids. Trimming left V 7 bases short and J 0 bases short, with 13 bases between. Germline CDR1 is ENHRY and CDR2 is SYGVKD. The CDR3 loop reads CAIKEGESSGANVLTF. The CDR3 bases are TGTGCCATCAAGGAGGGTGAAAGCTCTGGGGCCAACGTCCTGACTTTC.

The V call is TRBV30, the J call TRBJ1-1, with 8 bases identical to TRBD1. This CDR3 contains 12 residues. Germline V CDR1 and CDR2: GTSNPN, SVGIG (reference sequence). V shed 5 bases, J shed 1 base, and the junction held 0 bases outside the gene matches. This CDR3 reads CAWGQGNTEAFF. DNA for the CDR3: TGTGCCTGGGGACAGGGGAACACTGAAGCTTTCTTT.

The chain couples TRBV19 to TRBJ1-1; 7 nucleotides match TRBD1. The CDR3 length is 14 residues. The V gene's germline CDR1 is LNHDA and CDR2 SQIVND (reference sequence). V dropped 6 bases and J dropped 4; count of bases not matched to a gene: 8. As DNA, the CDR3 is TGTGCCAGTAGGGAATACAGGGGAATCACTGAAGCTTTCTTT. Translating it yields CASREYRGITEAFF.

The chain links TRBV4-3 to TRBJ2-3; the D gene is possibly TRBD1 (7 bases). The CDR3 extends over 18 amino acids. V was pared by 0 bases and J by 1 base, with 17 bases between. CDR1 and CDR2 (germline): LGHNA, YSLEER. The chain's CDR3 is CASSQEGGGDRGTDTQYF. The CDR3 nucleotides are TGCGCCAGCAGCCAAGAAGGAGGGGGAGACAGGGGCACAGATACGCAGTATTTT.

CDR3 nucleotide sequence: TGTGCCAGCAGTGAAGGACTAGCGGGAATCCACGAGCAGTACTTC. It encodes CASSEGLAGIHEQYF. The J gene is TRBJ2-7, the V gene TRBV2; TRBD2 matches at 11 bases. Germline-derived CDR1 and CDR2 are SNHLY and FYNNEI. CDR3 length: 15 amino acids. The V gene end was trimmed by 1 base and the J gene end by 5 bases; junction bases not matched to a gene: 4.

The chain has TRBV16 and TRBJ1-2; the D is unclear. Germline CDR1 and CDR2: KGHSY and FQNENV. CDR3 length equals 14 residues. V lost 2 bases and J lost 7, with 14 bases in between. The DNA for the CDR3 is TGTGCCAGCAGCCAAGACGTGCAGCGGGGTGGCTACACCTTC. Translating it yields CASSQDVQRGGYTF.

V and J are TRBV6-5 and TRBJ1-6, with D unclear. The germline V and J ends were trimmed by 7 bases and 7 bases, with 8 bases remaining between them. The germline V gene encodes CDR1 MNHEY and CDR2 SVGAGI. The CDR3 is 12 residues long. In DNA, the CDR3 is TGTGCCAGCACCGGGAGAAATTCACCCCTCCACTTT. Amino acid sequence: CASTGRNSPLHF.

The CDR3: CSHRGRETGELFF. CDR3 coding DNA: TGCAGCCATAGGGGGAGGGAAACCGGGGAGCTGTTTTTT. The chain couples TRBV29-1 to TRBJ2-2, with D perhaps matching TRBD2 (7 bases). The ends were cut back, 8 bases at V and 5 bases at J, with 15 bases in the middle. The germline V gene has CDR1 SQVTM and CDR2 ANQGSEA. The CDR3 is made up of 13 amino acids.

In its sample, this clone was seen a few times. This chain joins TRBV2 and TRBJ1-1; D not certain. This CDR3 contains 14 residues. Between the trimmed V and J ends, which lost 6 bases and 0 bases, there was a span of 11 bases. From germline, CDR1 is SNHLY and CDR2 FYNNEI. This CDR3 reads CASRTGTLNTEAFF. The CDR3 DNA reads TGTGCCAGCAGGACGGGTACCCTGAACACTGAAGCTTTCTTT.

CDR3 bases: TGTGCCAGTAGTCTGCGACTAGCGGGGTACCAAGAGACCCAGTACTTC. This codes for CASSLRLAGYQETQYF. The rearrangement links TRBV19 to TRBJ2-5; 11 nucleotides align to TRBD2. This CDR3 spans 16 amino acids. Trimming took 5 bases from V and 0 from J; bases not matched to a gene: 5. The germline V gene encodes CDR1 LNHDA and CDR2 SQIVND (reference sequence).

The rearrangement links TRBV6-5 to TRBJ1-6; D is ambiguous. The length of the CDR3 is 15 residues. Germline V gene lookup returns CDR1 MNHEY and CDR2 SVGAGI. Trimming removed 8 bases from V and 4 bases from J, with 15 bases in between. The CDR3 DNA reads TGTGCCAGCTTCGCGGAGCGGAGTTATAATTCACCCCTCCACTTT. Its translation is CASFAERSYNSPLHF.

Concerning this clone itself: This specimen includes other DNA sequences encoding the same CDR3. The J gene is TRBJ2-3, the V gene TRBV5-1, with 8 bases aligning to TRBD1. The CDR3 has 15 amino acids. Germline-derived CDR1 and CDR2 are SGHRS and YFSETQ. Trimming removed 2 bases from V and 1 base from J; junction bases left unmatched: 3. CDR3 sequence: CASSLGQGGTDTQYF. The CDR3 nucleotides read TGCGCCAGCAGCTTAGGACAGGGTGGCACAGATACGCAGTATTTT.

The gene calls are TRBV5-1 and TRBJ2-2; TRBD2 matches 9 bases. V trimming: 4 bases; J trimming: 6 bases; junction bases outside the gene matches: 13. Looked up from germline, CDR1 is SGHRS and CDR2 is YFSETQ. The CDR3 is 17 residues long. The CDR3 region has the DNA TGCGCCAGCAGCCCTCATCCGGGACTAGCCGAGGCCGGGGAGCTGTTTTTT. Amino acid sequence: CASSPHPGLAEAGELFF.

The V and J genes are TRBV14 and TRBJ2-7; D remains ambiguous. The CDR3 extends over 14 amino acids. Germline V gene sequence: CDR1 SGHDN, CDR2 FVKESK. Trimming stripped 1 base from V and 0 bases from J, with 7 bases between. CDR3 in DNA: TGTGCCAGCAGCCAAGCAGAATTCTCCTACGAGCAGTACTTC. It is translated as CASSQAEFSYEQYF.